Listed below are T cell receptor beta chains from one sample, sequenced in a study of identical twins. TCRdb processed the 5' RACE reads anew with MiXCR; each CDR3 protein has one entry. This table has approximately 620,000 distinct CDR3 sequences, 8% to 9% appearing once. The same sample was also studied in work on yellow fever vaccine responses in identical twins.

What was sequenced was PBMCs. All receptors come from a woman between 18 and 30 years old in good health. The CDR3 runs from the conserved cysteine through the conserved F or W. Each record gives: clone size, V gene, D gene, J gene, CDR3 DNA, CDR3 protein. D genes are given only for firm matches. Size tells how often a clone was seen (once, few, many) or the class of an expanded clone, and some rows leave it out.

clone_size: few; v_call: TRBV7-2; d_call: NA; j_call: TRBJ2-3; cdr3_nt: TGTGCCAGCAGCCCCCCTAGCAGATCAGATACGCAGTATTTT; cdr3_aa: CASSPPSRSDTQYF
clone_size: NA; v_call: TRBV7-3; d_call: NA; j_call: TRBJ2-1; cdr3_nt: TGTGCCAGCAGCTTAACGGACGGGTGGGATGAGCAGTTCTTC; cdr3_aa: CASSLTDGWDEQFF
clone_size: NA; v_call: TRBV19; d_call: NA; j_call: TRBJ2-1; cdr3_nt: TGTGCCAGTAGTATTGGGACGGGACGACGCAATGAGCAGTTCTTC; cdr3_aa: CASSIGTGRRNEQFF
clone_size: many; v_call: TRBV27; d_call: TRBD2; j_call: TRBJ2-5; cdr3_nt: TGTGCCAGCAGTTATAGCGGGGGGCGCCAAGAGACCCAGTACTTC; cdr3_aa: CASSYSGGRQETQYF
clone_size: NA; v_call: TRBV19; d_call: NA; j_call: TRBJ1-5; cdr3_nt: TGTGCCAGTAGTGGGGAGGGGATGGACAATCAGCCCCAGCATTTT; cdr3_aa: CASSGEGMDNQPQHF
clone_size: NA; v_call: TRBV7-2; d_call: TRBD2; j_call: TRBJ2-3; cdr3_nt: TGTGCCAGCAGCAGGATACTGGGAGGGAGGGGCACAGATACGCAGTATTTT; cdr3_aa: CASSRILGGRGTDTQYF
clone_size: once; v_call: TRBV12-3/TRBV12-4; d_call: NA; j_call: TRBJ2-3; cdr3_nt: TGTGCCAGCACAAAAAGGAGCACTAGCACAGATACGCAGTATTTT; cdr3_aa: CASTKRSTSTDTQYF
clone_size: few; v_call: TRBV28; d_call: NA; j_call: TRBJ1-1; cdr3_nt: TGTGCCAGCAGTTTGGCAGCTGAAGCTTTCTTT; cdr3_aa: CASSLAAEAFF
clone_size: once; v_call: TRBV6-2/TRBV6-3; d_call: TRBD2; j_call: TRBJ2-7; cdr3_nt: TGTGCCAGCAGGGGGTCCCCCCGTAGCGGGAGCTCCTACGAGCAGTACTTC; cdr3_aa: CASRGSPRSGSSYEQYF
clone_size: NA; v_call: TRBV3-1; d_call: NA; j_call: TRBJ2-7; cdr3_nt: TGTGCCAGCAGCCAAGCCGGGCGCTACGAGCAGTACTTC; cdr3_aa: CASSQAGRYEQYF
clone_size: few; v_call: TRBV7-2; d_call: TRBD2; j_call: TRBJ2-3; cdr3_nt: TGTGCCAGCAGCCGACACCGAGCGGGGGCTAGCACAGATACGCAGTATTTT; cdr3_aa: CASSRHRAGASTDTQYF
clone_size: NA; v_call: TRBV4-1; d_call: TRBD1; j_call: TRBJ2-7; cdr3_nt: TGCGCCAGCAGCCAAGCAACAGGGGGGTGGGAGCAGTACTTC; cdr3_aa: CASSQATGGWEQYF
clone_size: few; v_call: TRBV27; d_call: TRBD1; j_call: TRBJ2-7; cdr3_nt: TGTGCCAGCAGTACCTACAGGGGGCGAAGAGTCTACGAGCAGTACTTC; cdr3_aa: CASSTYRGRRVYEQYF
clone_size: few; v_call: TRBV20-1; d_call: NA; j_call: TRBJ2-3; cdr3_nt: TGCAGTGCTGACAGGTTAGATACGCAGTATTTT; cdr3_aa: CSADRLDTQYF
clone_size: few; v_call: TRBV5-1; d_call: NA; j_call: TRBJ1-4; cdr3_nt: TGCGCCAGCAGCTTGGAAAGCAGTGAAAAACTGTTTTTT; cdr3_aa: CASSLESSEKLFF
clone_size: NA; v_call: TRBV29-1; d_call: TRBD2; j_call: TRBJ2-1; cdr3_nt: TGCAGCGTTCAAAGGACTAGCGGGGGAGTTGGGTCCCATGAGCAGTTCTTC; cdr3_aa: CSVQRTSGGVGSHEQFF
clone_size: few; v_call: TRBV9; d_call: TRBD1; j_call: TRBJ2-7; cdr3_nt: TGTGCCAGCAGCTCCCGGACAGGGACACCCTACGAGCAGTACTTC; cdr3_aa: CASSSRTGTPYEQYF
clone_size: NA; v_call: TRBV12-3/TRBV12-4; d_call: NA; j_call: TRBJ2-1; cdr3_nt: TGTGCCAGCAGTTTATGGGGAGTTGGGACAAATGAGCAGTTCTTC; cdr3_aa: CASSLWGVGTNEQFF
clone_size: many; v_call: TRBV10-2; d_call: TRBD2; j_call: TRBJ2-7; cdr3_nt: TGCGCCAGCAGGGCCCTAGCGGGAGCTGGCGAGCAGTACTTC; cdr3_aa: CASRALAGAGEQYF
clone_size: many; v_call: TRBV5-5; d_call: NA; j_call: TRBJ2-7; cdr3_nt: TGTGCCAGCAGCTTCGAGGGGTCCCCAGGTGAGCAGTACTTC; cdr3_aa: CASSFEGSPGEQYF
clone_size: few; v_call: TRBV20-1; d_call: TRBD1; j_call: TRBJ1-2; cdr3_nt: TGCAGTGCTACGACAGGGTTTGGTGGGGCATTAATGTGGGGCTACACCTTC; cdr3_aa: CSATTGFGGALMWGYTF
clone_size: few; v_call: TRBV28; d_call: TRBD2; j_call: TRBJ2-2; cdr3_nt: TGTGCCAGCAGTTTAGTCGCGACTAGCGCCCCGAACACCGGGGAGCTGTTTTTT; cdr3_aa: CASSLVATSAPNTGELFF
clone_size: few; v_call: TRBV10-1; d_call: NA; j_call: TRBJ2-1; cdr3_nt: TGCGCCAGCAGTGGGGGGACCCCATCCTACAATGAGCAGTTCTTC; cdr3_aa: CASSGGTPSYNEQFF
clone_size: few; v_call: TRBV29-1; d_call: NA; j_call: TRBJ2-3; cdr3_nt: TGCAGCGTTCAGCGGTACACGCAGTATTTT; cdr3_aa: CSVQRYTQYF
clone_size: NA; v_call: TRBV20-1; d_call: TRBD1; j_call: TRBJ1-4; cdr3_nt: TGCAGTGCGCCAGACAGGGAGGGGAAACTGTTTTTT; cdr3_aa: CSAPDREGKLFF
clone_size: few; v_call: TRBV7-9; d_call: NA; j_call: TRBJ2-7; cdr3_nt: TGTGCCAGCAGCTCCCCTCTCCCGGACATAGCTAACAACGAGCAGTACTTC; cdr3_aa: CASSSPLPDIANNEQYF
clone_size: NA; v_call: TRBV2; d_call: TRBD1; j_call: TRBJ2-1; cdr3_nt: TGTGCCAGCAAGCACAGGGGGCTAAATGAGCAGTTCTTC; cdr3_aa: CASKHRGLNEQFF
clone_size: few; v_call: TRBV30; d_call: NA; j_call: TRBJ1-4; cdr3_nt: TGTGCCTGGAGCGGACAGATTAATGAAAAACTGTTTTTT; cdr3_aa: CAWSGQINEKLFF
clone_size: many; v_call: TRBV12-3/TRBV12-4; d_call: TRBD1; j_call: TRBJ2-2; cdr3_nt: TGTGCCGCACGGTGGCAGGGGGCCGGGGAGCTGTTTTTT; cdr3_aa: CAARWQGAGELFF
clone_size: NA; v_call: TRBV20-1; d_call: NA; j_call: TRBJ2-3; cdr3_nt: TGCAGTGCTACCCCAACGGGCCCCACAGATACGCAGTATTTT; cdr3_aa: CSATPTGPTDTQYF
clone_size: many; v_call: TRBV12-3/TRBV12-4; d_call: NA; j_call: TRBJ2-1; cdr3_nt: TGTGCCAGCATGGTTAGCTCCTACAATGAGCAGTTCTTC; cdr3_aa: CASMVSSYNEQFF
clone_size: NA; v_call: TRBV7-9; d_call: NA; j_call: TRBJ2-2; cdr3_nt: TGTGCCAGCAGCATAAAGGGCCGGACGGGCGGCACCGGGGAGCTGTTTTTT; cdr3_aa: CASSIKGRTGGTGELFF
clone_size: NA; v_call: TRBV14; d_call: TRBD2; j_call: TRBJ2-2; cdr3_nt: TGTGCCAGCAAGGCGGGAGGGCCCGCCGGGGAGCTGTTTTTT; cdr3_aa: CASKAGGPAGELFF
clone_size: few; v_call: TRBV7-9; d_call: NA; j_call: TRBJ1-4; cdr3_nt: TGTGCCAGCAGCTCCCAATCTGCGGGGAGGGCTAATGAAAAACTGTTTTTT; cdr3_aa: CASSSQSAGRANEKLFF
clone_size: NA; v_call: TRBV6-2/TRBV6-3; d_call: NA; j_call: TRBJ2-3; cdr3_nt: TGTGCCAGCAGTTACTCGATGGGGACAGATACGCAGTATTTT; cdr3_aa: CASSYSMGTDTQYF
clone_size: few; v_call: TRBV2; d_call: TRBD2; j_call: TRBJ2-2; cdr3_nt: TGTGCCAGCAGTGAATCGGCGGGGGGGCCCACCGGGGAGCTGTTTTTT; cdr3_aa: CASSESAGGPTGELFF
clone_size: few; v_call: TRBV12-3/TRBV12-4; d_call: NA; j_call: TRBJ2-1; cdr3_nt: TGTGCCAGCAACAGACCACAGGGTGATGAGCAGTTCTTC; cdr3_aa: CASNRPQGDEQFF
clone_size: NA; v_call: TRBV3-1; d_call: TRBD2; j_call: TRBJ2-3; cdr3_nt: TGTGCCAGCACCCAAGGCCGCGCAGCGGGAGTAAAAGATACGCAGTATTTT; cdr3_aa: CASTQGRAAGVKDTQYF
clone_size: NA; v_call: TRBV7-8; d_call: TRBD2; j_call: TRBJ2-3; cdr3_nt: TGTGCCAGCAGCTTACTGCCACTAGCGGGCACAGATACGCAGTATTTT; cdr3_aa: CASSLLPLAGTDTQYF
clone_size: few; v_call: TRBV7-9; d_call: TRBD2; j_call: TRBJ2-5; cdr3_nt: TGTGCCAGCAGCCCTATGACTGCGGGAGGCGAGAAGACCCAGTACTTC; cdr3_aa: CASSPMTAGGEKTQYF
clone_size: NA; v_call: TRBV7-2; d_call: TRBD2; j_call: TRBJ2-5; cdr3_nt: TGTGCCAGCAGCTTAGCTGTGGGACTAGCACGGGAGACCCAGTACTTC; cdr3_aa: CASSLAVGLARETQYF
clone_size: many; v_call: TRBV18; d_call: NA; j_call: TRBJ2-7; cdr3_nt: TGTGCCAGCTCACCGGAACTAGGCCCGACCTACGAGCAGTACTTC; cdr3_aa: CASSPELGPTYEQYF
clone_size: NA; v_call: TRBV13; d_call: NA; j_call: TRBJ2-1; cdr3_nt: TGTGCCAGCAGAGAATCACCGTACAATGAGCAGTTCTTC; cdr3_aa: CASRESPYNEQFF
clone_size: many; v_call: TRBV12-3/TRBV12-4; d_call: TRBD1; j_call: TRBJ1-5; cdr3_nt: TGTGCCAGCAGCCGGACAGGGGAACATCAGCCCCAGCATTTT; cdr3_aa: CASSRTGEHQPQHF
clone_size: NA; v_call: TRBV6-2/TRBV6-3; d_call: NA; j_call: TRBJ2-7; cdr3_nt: TGTGCCAGCAGATACGGGTGGTCCTACTACGAGCAGTACTTC; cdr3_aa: CASRYGWSYYEQYF
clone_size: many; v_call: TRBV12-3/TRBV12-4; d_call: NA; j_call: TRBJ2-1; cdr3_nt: TGTGCCAGCTCTCCCCCTGGCGGGAATGAGCAGTTCTTC; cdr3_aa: CASSPPGGNEQFF
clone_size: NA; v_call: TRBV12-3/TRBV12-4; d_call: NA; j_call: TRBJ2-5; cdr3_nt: TGTGCCAGCAGGTCCGGAGGGACCCAGTACTTC; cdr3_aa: CASRSGGTQYF
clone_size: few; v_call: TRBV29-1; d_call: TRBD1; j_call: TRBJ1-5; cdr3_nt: TGCAGCGTCACACAGGGGAATCAGCCCCAGCATTTT; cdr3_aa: CSVTQGNQPQHF
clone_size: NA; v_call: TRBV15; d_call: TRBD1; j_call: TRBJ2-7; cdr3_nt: TGTGCCACCAGCGGTGGGACAGGGCTCTCCTACGAGCAGTACTTC; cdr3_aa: CATSGGTGLSYEQYF
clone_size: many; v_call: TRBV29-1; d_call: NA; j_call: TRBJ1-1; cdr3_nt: TGCAGCGTTGTTGGCGCCGGCACTGAAGCTTTCTTT; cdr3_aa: CSVVGAGTEAFF
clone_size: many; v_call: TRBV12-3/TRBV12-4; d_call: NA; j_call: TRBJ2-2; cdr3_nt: TGTGCCAGCAGTTATGGCTCGAACACCGGGGAGCTGTTTTTT; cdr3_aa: CASSYGSNTGELFF
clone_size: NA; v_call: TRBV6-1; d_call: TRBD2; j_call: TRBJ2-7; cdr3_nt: TGTGCCAGCAGAGAAGCGGGGGTTAGCTCCTACGAGCAGTACTTC; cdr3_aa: CASREAGVSSYEQYF
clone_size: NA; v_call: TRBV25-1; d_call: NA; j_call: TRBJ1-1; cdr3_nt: TGTGCCAGCAGTGAGAGTAGGAAGGGGACGAACACTGAAGCTTTCTTT; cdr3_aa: CASSESRKGTNTEAFF
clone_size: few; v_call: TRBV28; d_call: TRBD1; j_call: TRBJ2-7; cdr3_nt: TGTGCCAGCACCCGGGACAGGGACCCTCGAGAGCAGTACTTC; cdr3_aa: CASTRDRDPREQYF